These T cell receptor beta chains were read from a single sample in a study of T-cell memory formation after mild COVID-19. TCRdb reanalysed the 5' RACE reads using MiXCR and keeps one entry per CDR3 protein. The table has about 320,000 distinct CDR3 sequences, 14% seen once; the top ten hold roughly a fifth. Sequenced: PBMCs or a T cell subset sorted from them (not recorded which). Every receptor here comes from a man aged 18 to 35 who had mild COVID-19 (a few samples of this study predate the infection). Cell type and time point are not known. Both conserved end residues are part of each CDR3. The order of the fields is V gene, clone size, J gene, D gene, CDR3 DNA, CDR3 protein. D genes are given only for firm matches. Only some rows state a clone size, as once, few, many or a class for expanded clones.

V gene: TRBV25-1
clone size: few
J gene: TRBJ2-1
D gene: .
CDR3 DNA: TGTGCCAGCAGGCTAAGTACCTCCTACAATGAGCAGTTCTTC
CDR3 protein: CASRLSTSYNEQFF

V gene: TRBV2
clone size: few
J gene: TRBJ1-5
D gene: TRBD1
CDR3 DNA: TGTGCCAGCAGTGCATTGGACAGGACGGGACAGCCCCAGCATTTT
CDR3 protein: CASSALDRTGQPQHF

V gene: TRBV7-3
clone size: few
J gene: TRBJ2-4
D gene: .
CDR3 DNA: TGTGCCAGCAGCCCAGCCCCAGGGTCCAAAAACATTCAGTACTTC
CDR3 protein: CASSPAPGSKNIQYF

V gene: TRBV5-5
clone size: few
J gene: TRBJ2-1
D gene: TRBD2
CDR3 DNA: TGTGCCAGCAGCTTGGCGGGGGGGCGAGGGCAGTTCTTC
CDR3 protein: CASSLAGGRGQFF

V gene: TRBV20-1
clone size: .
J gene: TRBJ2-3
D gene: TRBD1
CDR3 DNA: TGCAGTGCGGCCAGGGGGCGGGATACGCAGTATTTT
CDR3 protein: CSAARGRDTQYF

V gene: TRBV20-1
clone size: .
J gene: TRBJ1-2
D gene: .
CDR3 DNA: TGCAGTGCTAGAGATCATCAGGCCGGGGCCGGGTTAGGAGGCTACACCTTC
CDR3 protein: CSARDHQAGAGLGGYTF

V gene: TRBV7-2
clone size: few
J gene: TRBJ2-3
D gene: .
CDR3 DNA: TGTGCCAGCAGCGCCCGGGACTCTTTGGATACGCAGTATTTT
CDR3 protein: CASSARDSLDTQYF

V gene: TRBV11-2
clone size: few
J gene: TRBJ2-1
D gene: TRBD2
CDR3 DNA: TGTGCCAGCAGCCGTCCGGCCGGGGGGGACTACAATGAGCAGTTCTTC
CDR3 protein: CASSRPAGGDYNEQFF

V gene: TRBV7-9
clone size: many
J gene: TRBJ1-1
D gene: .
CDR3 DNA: TGTGCCAGCAGCCCAGGGACCCCGGGCACTGAAGCTTTCTTT
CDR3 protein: CASSPGTPGTEAFF

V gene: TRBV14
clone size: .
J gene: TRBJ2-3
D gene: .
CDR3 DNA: TGTGCCAGCAGCCAAGATCTAGGAGGGCGCACAGATACGCAGTATTTT
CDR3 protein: CASSQDLGGRTDTQYF

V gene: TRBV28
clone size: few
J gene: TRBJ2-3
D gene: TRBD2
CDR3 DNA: TGTGCCAGCAGTTCGCCTAGCGGGGGGACGCAGTATTTT
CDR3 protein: CASSSPSGGTQYF

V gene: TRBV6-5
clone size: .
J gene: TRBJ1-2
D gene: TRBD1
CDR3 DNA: TGTGCCAGCAGTAACCTCGGGACAGGGGACGGCTACACCTTC
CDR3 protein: CASSNLGTGDGYTF

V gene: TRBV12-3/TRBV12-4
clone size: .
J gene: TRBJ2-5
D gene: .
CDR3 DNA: TGTGCCAGCAACCCCCCTGCCAGCCAAGAGACCCAGTACTTC
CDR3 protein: CASNPPASQETQYF

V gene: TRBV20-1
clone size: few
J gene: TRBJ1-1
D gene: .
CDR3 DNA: TGCAGTGCTAGTGATTCCGGCGGAGACACTGAAGCTTTCTTT
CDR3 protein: CSASDSGGDTEAFF

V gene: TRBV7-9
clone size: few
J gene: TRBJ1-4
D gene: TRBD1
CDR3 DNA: TGTGCCAGCAGCACCCCCGACAGGGGGCCGGATGAAAAACTGTTTTTT
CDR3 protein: CASSTPDRGPDEKLFF

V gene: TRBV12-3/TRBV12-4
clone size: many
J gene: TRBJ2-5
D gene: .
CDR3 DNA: TGTGCCAGCAGTTGGAGGTCGGGTCAAGAGACCCAGTACTTC
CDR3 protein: CASSWRSGQETQYF

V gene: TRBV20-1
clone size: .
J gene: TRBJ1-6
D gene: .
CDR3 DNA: TGCAGTGCTGTTAGGGACGCCGGAACGGCACCCCTCCACTTT
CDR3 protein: CSAVRDAGTAPLHF

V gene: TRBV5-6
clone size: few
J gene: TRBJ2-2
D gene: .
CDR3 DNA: TGTGCCAGCAGCACAGACAGGTACACCGGGGAGCTGTTTTTT
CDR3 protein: CASSTDRYTGELFF

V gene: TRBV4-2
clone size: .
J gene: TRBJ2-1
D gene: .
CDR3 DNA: TGTGCCAGCAGCCAAGCCAACCCCTTAACTAGCCTCTTTGGGTACAATGAGCAGTTCTTC
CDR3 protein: CASSQANPLTSLFGYNEQFF

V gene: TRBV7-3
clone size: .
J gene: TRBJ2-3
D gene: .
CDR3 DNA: TGTGCCAGCAGCTTGCAGCGCAGGGATAGGGCAGATACGCAGTATTTT
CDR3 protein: CASSLQRRDRADTQYF

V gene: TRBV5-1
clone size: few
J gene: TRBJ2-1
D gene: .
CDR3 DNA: TGCGCCAGCAGCCCGCTAACCGAGCAGTTCTTC
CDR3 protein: CASSPLTEQFF

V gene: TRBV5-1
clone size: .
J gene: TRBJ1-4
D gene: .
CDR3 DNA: TGCGCCAGCAGCTTGGCCCAGGGTGGCGAAAAACTGTTTTTT
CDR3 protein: CASSLAQGGEKLFF

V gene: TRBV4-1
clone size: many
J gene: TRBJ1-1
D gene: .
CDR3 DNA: TGCGCCAGCAGCCCATTTTCGGAGCCGAACACTGAAGCTTTCTTT
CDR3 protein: CASSPFSEPNTEAFF

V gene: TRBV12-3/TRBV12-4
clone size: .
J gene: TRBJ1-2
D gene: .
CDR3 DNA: TGTGCCAGCAGTTCGGGACGGACCCAAGGCTATGGCTACACCTTC
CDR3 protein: CASSSGRTQGYGYTF

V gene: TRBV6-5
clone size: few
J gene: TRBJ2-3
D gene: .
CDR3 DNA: TGTGCCAGCAGTTACGACAGAGACGGAGATACGCAGTATTTT
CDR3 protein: CASSYDRDGDTQYF

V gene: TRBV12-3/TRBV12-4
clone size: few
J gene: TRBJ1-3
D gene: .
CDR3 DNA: TGTGCCAGCACCTTCCTCTCTGGAAACACCATATATTTT
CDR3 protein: CASTFLSGNTIYF

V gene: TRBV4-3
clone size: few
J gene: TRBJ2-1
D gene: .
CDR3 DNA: TGCGCCAGCAGCCAAGATTTTAGGGGGTACAATGAGCAGTTCTTC
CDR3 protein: CASSQDFRGYNEQFF

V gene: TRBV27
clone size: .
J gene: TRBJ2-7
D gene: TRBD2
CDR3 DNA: TGTGCCAGCAGTCCGGCGGGACTAGCGGGAGATTACGAGCAGTACTTC
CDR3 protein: CASSPAGLAGDYEQYF

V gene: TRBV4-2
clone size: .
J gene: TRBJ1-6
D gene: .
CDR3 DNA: TGTGCCAGCAGCCACAACGACCTCGGGACGGATAATTCACCCCTCCACTTT
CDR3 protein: CASSHNDLGTDNSPLHF

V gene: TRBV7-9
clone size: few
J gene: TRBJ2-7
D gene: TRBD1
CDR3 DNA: TGTGCCAGCAGCCCTAAGGGACAGGGGACTTACTACGAGCAGTACTTC
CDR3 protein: CASSPKGQGTYYEQYF

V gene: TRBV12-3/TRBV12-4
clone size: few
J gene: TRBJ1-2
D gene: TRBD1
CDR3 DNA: TGTGCCAGCAGCTACTCAGGGACAGGGACCTATGGCTACACCTTC
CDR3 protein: CASSYSGTGTYGYTF

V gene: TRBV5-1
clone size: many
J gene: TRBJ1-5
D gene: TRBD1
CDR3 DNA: TGCGCCAGCAGCTTGAGTGACAGGGATCAGCCCCAGCATTTT
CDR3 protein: CASSLSDRDQPQHF